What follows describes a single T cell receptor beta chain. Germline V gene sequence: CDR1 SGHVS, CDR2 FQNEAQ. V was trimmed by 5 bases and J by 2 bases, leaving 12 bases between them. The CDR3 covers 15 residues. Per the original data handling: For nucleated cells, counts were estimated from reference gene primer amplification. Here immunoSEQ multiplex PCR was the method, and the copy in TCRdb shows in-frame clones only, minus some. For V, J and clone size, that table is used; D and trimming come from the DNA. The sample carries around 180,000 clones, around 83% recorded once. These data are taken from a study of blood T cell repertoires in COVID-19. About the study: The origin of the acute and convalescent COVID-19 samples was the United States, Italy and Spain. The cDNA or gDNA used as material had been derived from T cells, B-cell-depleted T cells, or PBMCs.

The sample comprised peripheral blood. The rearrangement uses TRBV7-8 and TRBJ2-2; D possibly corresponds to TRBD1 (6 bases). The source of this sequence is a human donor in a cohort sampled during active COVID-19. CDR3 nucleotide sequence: TGTGCCAGCAGCGCCCGGGACACTAACACCGGGGAGCTGTTTTTT. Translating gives CASSARDTNTGELFF.